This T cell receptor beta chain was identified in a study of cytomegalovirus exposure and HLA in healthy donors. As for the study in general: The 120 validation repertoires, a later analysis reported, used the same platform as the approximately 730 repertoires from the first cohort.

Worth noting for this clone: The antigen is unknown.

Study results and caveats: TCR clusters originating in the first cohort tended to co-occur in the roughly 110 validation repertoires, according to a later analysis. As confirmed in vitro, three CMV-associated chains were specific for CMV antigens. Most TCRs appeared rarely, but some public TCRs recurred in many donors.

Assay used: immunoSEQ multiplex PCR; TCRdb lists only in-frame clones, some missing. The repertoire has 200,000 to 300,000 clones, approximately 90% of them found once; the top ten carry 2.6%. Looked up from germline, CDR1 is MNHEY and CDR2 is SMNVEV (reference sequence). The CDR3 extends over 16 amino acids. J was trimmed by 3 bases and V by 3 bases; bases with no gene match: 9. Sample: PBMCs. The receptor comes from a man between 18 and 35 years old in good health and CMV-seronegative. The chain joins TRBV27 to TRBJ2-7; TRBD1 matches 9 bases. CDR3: CASSFRDRVGLYEQYF. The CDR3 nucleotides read TGTGCCAGCAGTTTCCGGGACAGGGTTGGCCTCTACGAGCAGTACTTC.